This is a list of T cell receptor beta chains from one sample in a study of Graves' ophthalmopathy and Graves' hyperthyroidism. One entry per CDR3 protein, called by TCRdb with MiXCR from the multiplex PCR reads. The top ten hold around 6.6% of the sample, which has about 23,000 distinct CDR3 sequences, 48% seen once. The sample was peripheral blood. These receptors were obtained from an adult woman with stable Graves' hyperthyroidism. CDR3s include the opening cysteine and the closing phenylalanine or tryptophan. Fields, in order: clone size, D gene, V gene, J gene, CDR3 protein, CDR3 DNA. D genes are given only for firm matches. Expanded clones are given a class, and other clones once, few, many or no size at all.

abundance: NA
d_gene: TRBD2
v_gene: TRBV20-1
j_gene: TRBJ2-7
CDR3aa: CSAMASGRHRNEQYF
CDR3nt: TGCAGTGCTATGGCTAGCGGGAGGCATAGGAACGAGCAGTACTTC

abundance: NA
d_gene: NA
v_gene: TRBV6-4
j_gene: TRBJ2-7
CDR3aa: CASSDELYEQYF
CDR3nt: TGTGCCAGCAGTGACGAACTCTACGAGCAGTACTTC

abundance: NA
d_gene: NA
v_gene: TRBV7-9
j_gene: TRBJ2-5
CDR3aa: CASSWGTQYF
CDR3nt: TGTGCCAGCAGCTGGGGGACCCAGTACTTC

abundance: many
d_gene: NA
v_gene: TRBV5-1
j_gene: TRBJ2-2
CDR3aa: CASELTGYTGELFF
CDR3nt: TGCGCCAGCGAGCTAACGGGGTACACCGGGGAGCTGTTTTTT

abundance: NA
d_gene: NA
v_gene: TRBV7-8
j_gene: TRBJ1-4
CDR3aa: CASSLARWERYNEKLFF
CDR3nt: TGTGCCAGCAGCTTAGCGAGGTGGGAGCGGTACAATGAAAAACTGTTTTTT

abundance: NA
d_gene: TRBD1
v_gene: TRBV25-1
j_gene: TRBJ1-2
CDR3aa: CASSASTGTNYGYTF
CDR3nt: TGTGCCAGCAGCGCCTCGACAGGGACAAACTATGGCTACACCTTC

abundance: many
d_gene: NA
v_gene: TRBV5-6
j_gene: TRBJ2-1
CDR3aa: CASSLANTGHEQFF
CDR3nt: TGTGCCAGCAGCTTGGCTAACACAGGGCATGAGCAGTTCTTC

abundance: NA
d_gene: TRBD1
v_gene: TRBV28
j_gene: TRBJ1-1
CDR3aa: CASSFHDRAPTEAFF
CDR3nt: TGTGCCAGCAGTTTCCACGACAGGGCCCCCACTGAAGCTTTCTTT

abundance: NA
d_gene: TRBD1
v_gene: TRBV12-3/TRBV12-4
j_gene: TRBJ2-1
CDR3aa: CASRRGQGISNEQFF
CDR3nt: TGTGCCAGCAGGCGGGGACAGGGAATTAGCAATGAGCAGTTCTTC

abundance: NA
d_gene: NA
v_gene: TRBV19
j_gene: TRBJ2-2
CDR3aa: CASSKPSGELFF
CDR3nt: TGTGCCAGTAGTAAGCCTAGCGGGGAGCTGTTTTTT

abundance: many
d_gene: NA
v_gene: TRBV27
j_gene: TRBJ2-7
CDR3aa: CASSFYAFQGLGYEQYF
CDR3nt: TGTGCCAGCAGTTTCTATGCGTTTCAGGGTTTGGGCTACGAGCAGTACTTC

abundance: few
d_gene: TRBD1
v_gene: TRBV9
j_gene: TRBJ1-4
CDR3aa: CASSSGQGKKLFF
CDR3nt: TGTGCCAGCAGCTCAGGACAGGGGAAAAAACTGTTTTTT

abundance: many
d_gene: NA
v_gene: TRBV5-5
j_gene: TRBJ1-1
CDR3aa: CASSLEVETEAFF
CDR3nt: TGTGCCAGCAGCTTGGAGGTAGAGACTGAAGCTTTCTTT

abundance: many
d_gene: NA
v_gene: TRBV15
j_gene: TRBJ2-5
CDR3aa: CATSRALRETQYF
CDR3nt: TGTGCCACCAGCAGAGCTCTGAGAGAGACCCAGTACTTC

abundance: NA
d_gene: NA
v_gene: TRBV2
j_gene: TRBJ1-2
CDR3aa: CASSPRGPNYGYTF
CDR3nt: TGTGCCAGCAGTCCCAGGGGCCCTAACTATGGCTACACCTTC

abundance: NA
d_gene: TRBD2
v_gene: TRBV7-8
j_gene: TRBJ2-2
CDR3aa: CASSPGLAEGGYSGELLF
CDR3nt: TGTGCCAGCAGCCCGGGACTAGCGGAGGGGGGTTATAGCGGGGAGCTGCTTTTT

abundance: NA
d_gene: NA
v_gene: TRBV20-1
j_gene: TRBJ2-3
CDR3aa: CSAISAISTDTQYF
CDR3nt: TGCAGTGCTATAAGTGCAATAAGCACAGATACGCAGTATTTT

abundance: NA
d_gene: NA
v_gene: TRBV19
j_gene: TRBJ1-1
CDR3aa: CASSTQRQGTEAFF
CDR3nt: TGTGCCAGTAGTACCCAGCGGCAGGGAACTGAAGCTTTCTTT

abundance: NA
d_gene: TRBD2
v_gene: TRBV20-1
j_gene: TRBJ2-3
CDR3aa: CSARVGSGNTDTQYF
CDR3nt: TGCAGTGCTAGAGTTGGGAGCGGGAACACAGATACGCAGTATTTT

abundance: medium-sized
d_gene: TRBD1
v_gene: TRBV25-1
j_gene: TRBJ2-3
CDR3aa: CASSDTRGSTDTQYF
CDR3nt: TGTGCCAGCAGTGACACCAGGGGGAGCACAGATACGCAGTATTTT

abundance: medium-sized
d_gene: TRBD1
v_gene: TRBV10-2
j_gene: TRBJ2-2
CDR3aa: CATRDREGTGELFF
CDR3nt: TGCGCCACCCGGGACAGGGAAGGAACCGGGGAGCTGTTTTTT

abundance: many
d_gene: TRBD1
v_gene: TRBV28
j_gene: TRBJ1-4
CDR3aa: CASSPRTGVNEKLFF
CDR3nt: TGTGCCAGCAGTCCACGGACAGGGGTAAATGAAAAACTGTTTTTT

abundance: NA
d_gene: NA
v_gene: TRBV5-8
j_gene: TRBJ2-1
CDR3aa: CASSSVPSSNEQFF
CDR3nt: TGTGCCAGCAGCTCCGTCCCATCCAGCAATGAGCAGTTCTTC

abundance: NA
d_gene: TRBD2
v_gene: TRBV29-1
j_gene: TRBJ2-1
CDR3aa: CSVRRTSGSYNEQFF
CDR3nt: TGCAGCGTGCGCCGGACTAGCGGATCCTACAATGAGCAGTTCTTC

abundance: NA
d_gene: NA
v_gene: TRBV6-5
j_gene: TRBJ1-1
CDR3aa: CASSSAGGTEAFF
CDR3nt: TGTGCCAGCAGTTCAGCGGGAGGCACTGAAGCTTTCTTT

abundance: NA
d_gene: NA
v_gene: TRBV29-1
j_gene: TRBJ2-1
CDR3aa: CSVEVGWGSEQFF
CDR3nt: TGCAGCGTTGAAGTGGGCTGGGGGAGTGAGCAGTTCTTC

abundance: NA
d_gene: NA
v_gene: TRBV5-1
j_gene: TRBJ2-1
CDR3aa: CASSSFGASYNEQFF
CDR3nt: TGCGCCAGCAGCTCATTCGGGGCCTCCTACAATGAGCAGTTCTTC

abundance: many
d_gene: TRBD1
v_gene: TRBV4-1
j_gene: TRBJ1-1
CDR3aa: CASSQGTGGPEAFF
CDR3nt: TGCGCCAGCAGCCAAGGGACAGGTGGGCCTGAAGCTTTCTTT

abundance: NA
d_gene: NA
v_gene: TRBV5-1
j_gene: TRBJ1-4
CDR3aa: CASSLVRGGEKLFF
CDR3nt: TGCGCCAGCAGCTTGGTAAGGGGGGGCGAAAAACTGTTTTTT

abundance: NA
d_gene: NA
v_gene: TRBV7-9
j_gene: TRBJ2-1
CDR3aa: CASSLDGVGREEQFF
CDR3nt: TGTGCCAGCAGCTTAGACGGTGTCGGGAGAGAGGAGCAGTTCTTC

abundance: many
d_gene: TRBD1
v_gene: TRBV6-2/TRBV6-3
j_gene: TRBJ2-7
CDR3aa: CASSYSGTGGEQYF
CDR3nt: TGTGCCAGCAGTTACTCCGGGACAGGGGGCGAGCAGTACTTC